Here is one T cell receptor (beta chain) with its context. The data originate from a study of blood T cell repertoires in COVID-19. The overall study: T cells, B-cell-depleted T cells, or PBMCs provided the cDNA or gDNA that served as material.

Followed over time, Seattle patients had been enrolled while infection was active. Data came from immunoSEQ multiplex PCR; TCRdb stores just in-frame clones and leaves some out. This sample yields 250,000 to 400,000 clones, of which roughly 88% are seen a single time; 2.5% to 3.5% belongs to the top ten. The CDR3 extends over 17 amino acids. V was trimmed by 3 bases and J by 2 bases, leaving 18 bases between them. Germline loops: CDR1 SEHNR, CDR2 FQNEAQ (reference sequence). The receptor's source is a woman in her thirties with COVID-19, enrolled during active disease. The rearrangement uses TRBV7-9 and TRBJ2-3; D is possibly TRBD1 (6 bases). Sequenced: peripheral blood. The CDR3 bases are TGTGCCAGCAGCTTTCCGGGACAAAGCACCGACACAGATACGCAGTATTTT. It codes for CASSFPGQSTDTDTQYF.